This passage covers 30 T cell receptor beta chains from one sample sequenced in a study of T-cell reconstitution after alpha-beta-depleted transplantation in children. Unique molecular identifiers were used in preparing the TCRbeta library. Via MiXCR, TCRdb re-called the PCR reads, giving one row per CDR3 protein. The data show some 550,000 distinct CDR3 sequences, around 18% seen once. This material consisted of PBMCs from the stem cell graft donor, taken from the stem cell graft. The receptors were sampled from a human donor who donated a stem cell graft to a child with acute lymphoblastic leukemia.

CDR3 amino acids: CASSHWTRPWTQYF. CDR3 nucleotides: TGTGCCAGCAGCCATTGGACTAGGCCTTGGACCCAGTACTTC. The rearrangement joins TRBV7-2 to TRBJ2-5; 7 bases are a match to TRBD2. The CDR3 has 14 residues. Germline trimming cut 5 bases from V and 7 bases from J; bases unmatched to any gene: 10. Germline CDR1 is SGHTA and CDR2 is FQGNSA.

A few counts support this clonotype. CDR3 residues: CSFSGHRDRSWGEQFF. CDR3 bases: TGCAGCTTTTCGGGGCATCGGGACAGGTCTTGGGGGGAGCAGTTCTTC. The V gene is TRBV29-1, the J gene TRBJ2-1, with 8 positions matching TRBD1. The CDR3 length is 16 residues. Trimming took 8 bases from V and 10 from J; bases not matched to a gene: 22. Germline V gene data show CDR1 as SQVTM and CDR2 as ANQGSEA.

This clonotype has at least ten counts. The chain links TRBV5-1 to TRBJ2-3; 12 nucleotides match TRBD2. J gave up 6 bases and V 3 bases, and 14 bases lay outside the gene matches. Germline CDR1 and CDR2: SGHRS and YFSETQ. There are 18 residues in the CDR3. The DNA for the CDR3 is TGCGCCAGCAGCTGGGCCACCCTAGCGGGAGGGCCAACGGATACGCAGTATTTT. Translating it yields CASSWATLAGGPTDTQYF. The complete variable domain, with remaining parts taken from reference TRBV5-1 and TRBJ2-3, reads KAGVTQTPRYLIKTRGQQVTLSCSPISGHRSVSWYQQTPGQGLQFLFEYFSETQRNKGNFPGRFSGRQFSNSRSEMNVSTLELGDSALYLCASSWATLAGGPTDTQYFGPGTRLTVL.

Here the CDR3 DNA reads TGTGCCAGCAGTTACTCGGAGCGGGGCAAAAACATTCAGTACTTC. Protein sequence: CASSYSERGKNIQYF. The chain recombines TRBV6-5 with TRBJ2-4, with 7 bases matching TRBD2. CDR3 length equals 15 residues. With V trimmed by 0 bases and J by 3 bases, 2 bases remained unmatched. Germline CDR1 is MNHEY and CDR2 is SVGAGI.

This clonotype occurred a few times. Here the CDR3 reads CSARRTGGQGYTF. The DNA for the CDR3 is TGCAGTGCTAGACGGACAGGGGGCCAAGGCTACACCTTC. J is TRBJ1-2 and V is TRBV20-1; 11 nucleotides match TRBD1. The junction had 4 bases not matched to a gene; V was cut back by 2 bases and J by 8 bases. The CDR3 covers 13 residues. Germline V lookup: CDR1 DFQATT, CDR2 SNEGSKA (reference sequence).

The chain carries TRBV20-1 and TRBJ2-7, with D tentatively TRBD1 or TRBD2 (5 bases each). CDR1 is DFQATT, CDR2 SNEGSKA, per germline (reference sequence). Trimming cost V 1 base and J 2 bases, with 15 bases left between them. The CDR3 consists of 15 residues. The CDR3: CSARASGTGTYEQYF. In nucleotides, the CDR3 is TGCAGTGCTAGAGCTTCCGGGACGGGAACCTACGAGCAGTACTTC.

The rearrangement uses TRBV19 and TRBJ2-1, with 13 nucleotides matching TRBD2. Germline V lookup: CDR1 LNHDA, CDR2 SQIVND (reference sequence). The CDR3 runs to 14 residues. CDR3 in amino acids: CATSGRAVSDEQFF. The CDR3, as DNA: TGTGCAACTAGCGGGAGGGCTGTATCCGATGAGCAGTTCTTC.

The rearrangement uses TRBV5-8 and TRBJ2-1; 11 bases fit TRBD2. The CDR3 is made up of 16 amino acids. From germline, CDR1 is SGHTS and CDR2 YDEGEE. V lost 4 bases and J lost 8; bases outside the gene matches: 11. The CDR3 DNA reads TGTGCCAGCAGCCCCCGGGGTAGCGGGAGGGCGGATGAGCAGTTCTTC. It specifies CASSPRGSGRADEQFF.

This clonotype was observed a few times. The chain recombines TRBV6-5 with TRBJ2-3; 12 positions match TRBD2. This CDR3 region has 16 residues. With V trimmed by 4 bases and J by 4 bases, 6 bases remained unmatched. Germline CDR1 reads MNHEY; CDR2 reads SVGAGI. The CDR3: CASSFLTSGGADTQYF. CDR3 nucleotides: TGTGCCAGCAGTTTCTTGACTAGCGGGGGCGCAGATACGCAGTATTTT.

The table lists this clonotype with a count of one. The V gene is TRBV30, the J gene TRBJ1-1, with 7 bases aligning to TRBD1. Germline CDR1 reads GTSNPN; CDR2 reads SVGIG (reference sequence). CDR3 length: 12 amino acids. The ends lost 1 base at V and 5 bases at J; junction bases unmatched: 1. This CDR3 is CAWSAGGTEAFF. CDR3 coding DNA: TGTGCCTGGAGTGCAGGGGGGACTGAAGCTTTCTTT.

This clonotype was detected only a few times. The rearrangement uses TRBV29-1 and TRBJ1-2; D perhaps matches TRBD1 (6 bases). Germline loops: CDR1 SQVTM, CDR2 ANQGSEA. There are 13 residues in the CDR3. Between the trimmed V and J ends, which lost 7 bases and 4 bases, there was a span of 16 bases. The CDR3 here is CSAGLGGGYGYTF. CDR3 nucleotide sequence: TGCAGCGCTGGTCTTGGGGGCGGCTATGGCTACACCTTC. The whole variable domain, filled in from reference TRBV29-1 and TRBJ1-2, reads SAVISQKPSRDICQRGTSLTIQCQVDSQVTMMFWYRQQPGQSLTLIATANQGSEATYESGFVIDKFPISRPNLTFSTLTVSNMSPEDSSIYLCSAGLGGGYGYTFGSGTRLTVV.

The chain couples TRBV5-1 to TRBJ2-7; a weak D match, TRBD2 (7 bases). The V end lost 2 bases, the J end lost 5 bases, and 20 bases lay between the germline ends. The CDR3 runs to 16 residues. The germline gives CDR1 SGHRS, CDR2 YFSETQ. The CDR3 nucleotides are TGCGCCAGCAGCTTCGGGGGGCGCTCCCATTTCCACGAGCAGTACTTC. Its protein product is CASSFGGRSHFHEQYF.

This clonotype appeared a few times. The rearrangement uses TRBV19 and TRBJ2-1; D remains unclear. The V end lost 6 bases, the J end lost 5 bases, and 11 bases lay between the germline ends. Germline loops: CDR1 LNHDA, CDR2 SQIVND (reference sequence). This CDR3 has 13 residues. The CDR3 is CASSPETHNEQFF. The CDR3, as DNA: TGTGCCAGTAGCCCGGAGACACACAATGAGCAGTTCTTC.

This clonotype was observed many times. The chain is built from TRBV5-1 and TRBJ1-2, with D possibly TRBD1 on 5 matching bases. The germline CDR1 and CDR2 sequences are SGHRS and YFSETQ. This CDR3 has 15 residues. The V end was cut by 0 bases, the J end by 5 bases, with 14 bases between. Here the CDR3 reads CASSLEAPGYYGYTF. CDR3 sequence (DNA): TGCGCCAGCAGCTTGGAGGCCCCAGGGTATTATGGCTACACCTTC. The full variable domain, in which reference TRBV5-1 and TRBJ1-2 provide the parts outside the CDR3, is KAGVTQTPRYLIKTRGQQVTLSCSPISGHRSVSWYQQTPGQGLQFLFEYFSETQRNKGNFPGRFSGRQFSNSRSEMNVSTLELGDSALYLCASSLEAPGYYGYTFGSGTRLTVV.

The chain recombines TRBV6-6 with TRBJ1-2; D may be TRBD1 (5 bases). V was trimmed by 7 bases and J by 7 bases, leaving 16 bases between them. The germline CDR1 and CDR2 sequences are MNHNY and SVGAGI (reference sequence). This CDR3 is 13 amino acids long. The CDR3 reads CASTNEVRVGYTF. The CDR3 coding sequence is TGTGCCAGCACCAACGAAGTCAGGGTTGGCTACACCTTC.

This clonotype was detected a few times. This chain links TRBV12-3 or TRBV12-4 with TRBJ2-2; D remains unclear. The CDR3 covers 13 residues. V lost 6 bases and J 5 bases, leaving 10 bases between the germline ends. The CDR3 is CASSQKRTGELFF. CDR3 in DNA: TGTGCCAGCAGCCAGAAGAGGACCGGGGAGCTGTTTTTT.

This clonotype was seen a handful of times. The chain links TRBV5-1 to TRBJ2-4; TRBD2 is a possible D gene (6 bases). The length of the CDR3 is 14 residues. Trimming removed 4 bases at V and 8 bases at J, with 16 bases between. Germline CDR1 SGHRS, CDR2 YFSETQ. The CDR3 reads CASSAFRGGDIQYF. The CDR3 region has the DNA TGCGCCAGCAGCGCCTTTCGGGGCGGGGACATTCAGTACTTC.

This clonotype was seen a handful of times. The V and J genes are TRBV10-2 and TRBJ2-2; D is unclear. Germline lookup yields CDR1 WSHSY and CDR2 SAAADI. The CDR3 is 14 amino acids. V dropped 3 bases and J dropped 2 bases, with 7 bases sitting between them. CDR3 protein: CASSDVSNTGELFF. Here the CDR3 DNA reads TGCGCCAGCAGTGATGTTAGCAACACCGGGGAGCTGTTTTTT.

This clonotype was seen only a few times. V is TRBV9 and J is TRBJ2-3, with 15 bases lining up with TRBD2. The CDR3 is 17 residues long. Germline CDR1 reads SGDLS; CDR2 reads YYNGEE. After removal of 0 bases from V and 5 bases from J, the junction contained 4 bases not matched to a gene. DNA of the CDR3: TGTGCCAGCAGCGTAGGAGGGACTAGCGGGAGGAGAGATACGCAGTATTTT. It codes for CASSVGGTSGRRDTQYF.

This clonotype has more than one count but fewer than ten. V and J are TRBV10-3 and TRBJ2-3; 9 bases match TRBD2. This CDR3 region has 18 residues. The ends lost 1 base at V and 2 bases at J; junction bases unmatched: 10. The germline V gene has CDR1 ENHRY and CDR2 SYGVKD. The CDR3 loop is CAISEFLAGGPVTDTQYF. The CDR3 coding sequence is TGTGCCATCAGTGAGTTCCTGGCGGGAGGGCCCGTCACAGATACGCAGTATTTT.

V and J are TRBV5-1 and TRBJ2-1; 8 bases line up with TRBD1. CDR1 is SGHRS, CDR2 YFSETQ, per germline. This CDR3 is built from 14 residues. The ends lost 0 bases at V and 10 bases at J; junction bases unmatched: 6. DNA of the CDR3: TGCGCCAGCAGCTTGGCCAGGACAGGGACAGAGCAGTTCTTC. It translates to CASSLARTGTEQFF.

V is TRBV18 and J is TRBJ1-4, with 10 positions matching TRBD1. Germline values: CDR1 KGHSH, CDR2 LQKENI. The CDR3 is made up of 13 amino acids. The V gene end was trimmed by 9 bases and the J gene end by 7 bases; junction bases not matched to a gene: 5. DNA for the CDR3: TGTGCCAGTTACCGGGACAGGGGTGAAAAACTGTTTTTT. It specifies CASYRDRGEKLFF.

This chain links TRBV5-1 with TRBJ1-1; D perhaps matches TRBD1 (6 bases). Germline loops: CDR1 SGHRS, CDR2 YFSETQ. V shed 2 bases and J shed 3 bases, with 8 bases lying between them. The CDR3 totals 13 residues. The CDR3 coding sequence is TGCGCCAGCAGCTTAAGACAGGACACTGAAGCTTTCTTT. Translating gives CASSLRQDTEAFF.

V is TRBV27 and J is TRBJ1-2; D not certain. This CDR3 has 15 residues. V was pared by 3 bases and J by 0 bases, with 11 bases between. CDR1 and CDR2 from the germline V gene are MNHEY and SMNVEV (reference sequence). The CDR3, as DNA: TGTGCCAGCAGTTTCGGGAGCGGCCCTAACTATGGCTACACCTTC. As protein: CASSFGSGPNYGYTF.

This clonotype was seen more than once but under ten times. The rearrangement joins TRBV29-1 to TRBJ1-1, with a weak D call TRBD1 (6 bases). V was cut by 5 bases and J by 3 bases, with 13 bases left in between. The CDR3 consists of 13 residues. The germline V gene has CDR1 SQVTM and CDR2 ANQGSEA. CDR3 in DNA: TGCAGCGTTCACGGGGGCGCTGACACTGAAGCTTTCTTT. Amino acids: CSVHGGADTEAFF.

This rearrangement joins TRBV12-3 or TRBV12-4 to TRBJ2-1; 11 nucleotides match TRBD1. The CDR3 spans 14 residues. The trim removed 2 bases at V and 10 bases at J, leaving 4 bases unmatched. The CDR3 region is CASSLRTGGEEQFF. CDR3 nucleotides: TGTGCCAGCAGTTTACGGACAGGGGGCGAAGAGCAGTTCTTC.

The V gene is TRBV5-1, the J gene TRBJ1-1; 7 bases are shared with TRBD1. This CDR3 spans 17 amino acids. J was trimmed by 1 base and V by 4 bases; bases with no gene match: 13. Germline V gene data show CDR1 as SGHRS and CDR2 as YFSETQ. DNA for the CDR3: TGCGCCAGCAGCGAATATCACGACAGGGTTTGGAACACTGAAGCTTTCTTT. Translation gives CASSEYHDRVWNTEAFF.

The chain uses TRBV29-1 and TRBJ1-1; 7 nucleotides line up with TRBD1. There are 12 residues in the CDR3. Germline V lookup: CDR1 SQVTM, CDR2 ANQGSEA. Trimming removed 4 bases from V and 4 bases from J; junction bases left unmatched: 3. The DNA of the CDR3 is TGCAGCGTTGCGACAGGGATCACTGAAGCTTTCTTT. It yields the protein CSVATGITEAFF.

This clonotype has only a few counts. This chain links TRBV11-1 with TRBJ1-4; TRBD1 aligns across 7 bases. Germline-derived CDR1 and CDR2 are SGHAT and FQDESV (reference sequence). The length of the CDR3 is 14 residues. Trimming at V came to 3 bases and at J to 8 bases, leaving 6 bases not matched to a gene. CDR3 region: CASSFRQGQEKLFF. CDR3 DNA sequence: TGTGCCAGCAGCTTTCGACAGGGCCAAGAAAAACTGTTTTTT.

This CDR3 reads CASSPVAGNNPYEQYF. The CDR3 DNA sequence: TGCGCCAGCAGCCCCGTGGCGGGCAACAACCCCTACGAGCAGTACTTC. V usage is TRBV5-1 and J usage is TRBJ2-7, with D possibly matching TRBD2 (5 bases). The CDR3 covers 16 residues. The germline V gene has CDR1 SGHRS and CDR2 YFSETQ. The V end lost 4 bases, the J end lost 2 bases, and 19 bases lay between the germline ends.